This T cell receptor beta chain was sequenced during a study of CD8 T cells in ankylosing spondylitis (dated by TCRdb to 2016 to 2017). Some background on the complete study: To find TCR variants linked to disease, the study profiled T cell receptor beta repertoires in ankylosing spondylitis patients and healthy donors. Samples of peripheral blood were taken, and for ankylosing spondylitis patients, synovial fluid was collected as well. In total, the full study cohort was made up of some 110 healthy donors and 25 to 30 ankylosing spondylitis patients. Points the paper makes about the study in general: Some of the motif variants had been reported before in the synovial fluid and blood of reactive arthritis patients, a finding that suggests common disease-initiation mechanisms. The disease-linked clones were reported as significantly enriched in matched synovial fluid samples from ankylosing spondylitis patients. Blood from ankylosing spondylitis patients appeared to be characterized by a TCR beta motif made up of 8 or 9 highly homologous amino acid variants. A CD8+ phenotype was shown by the disease-linked clones, which were found at relatively low frequencies in peripheral blood.

V sheds 6 bases and J sheds 7 bases, leaving 25 bases between their ends. The germline V gene supplies CDR1 SQVTM and CDR2 ANQGSEA. From its cysteine to its phenylalanine, the CDR3 spans 16 amino acids. Only the CDR3 part of the read is kept: 48 bases, read in frame from the first base. With regard to this clonotype: There is no known antigen for this receptor. One base away there is no much larger clone; base qualities are not given.

Sequenced on an Illumina HiSeq 2500. TCR beta libraries were prepared by quantitative 5'-RACE with molecular barcodes. Regarding the original processing steps: Disease-linked TCR variants were identified with a new computational method built on a probabilistic model of VDJ rearrangement. The raw public reads went through TCRdb reprocessing: fastp at Q25, MiXCR clone calling, in-frame beta chains kept. Each record represents a unique CDR3 protein, reported with the most common genes and DNA among its rows. The V and J calls and clone size come from TCRdb's table, not from the authors' own analysis. For this sample the table gives over 200,000 distinct CDR3 sequences, of which roughly a tenth were detected only once. The ten most abundant clones make up about 20% of the sample.

The sequencing sample was made of blood, either unsorted or a sorted T cell fraction (not recorded which). This clonotype was sampled from a male donor with ankylosing spondylitis or in good health (not recorded which). The rearrangement combines TRBV29-1 with TRBJ2-1; TRBD1 is a possible D gene, resting on 7 matching bases. This receptor carries the CDR3 CSVNPRQGGVQNEQFF. The DNA is as follows: TGCAGCGTCAACCCTAGACAGGGAGGCGTACAGAATGAGCAGTTCTTC.